Following are 13 T cell receptor beta chains from one sample sequenced in a study of identical twins. TCRdb re-called the 5' RACE reads with MiXCR, one entry per CDR3 protein. The sample records fewer than 250,000 distinct CDR3 sequences, 6% to 8.5% being singletons. This same sample was also part of a study on yellow fever vaccine responses in identical twins.

Sequenced input: CD8+ T cells sorted from blood. These receptors were obtained from a woman between 18 and 29 years old in good health.

CDR3 sequence: CASSEGRNNQPQHF. CDR3 nucleotide sequence: TGTGCCAGCAGCGAGGGGAGGAACAATCAGCCCCAGCATTTT. The V call is TRBV6-2 or TRBV6-3, the J call TRBJ1-5; D possibly corresponds to TRBD1 (5 bases). Germline assignment: CDR1 MNHEY and CDR2 SVGEGT. The CDR3 consists of 14 residues. V gave up 6 bases and J gave up 3 bases, with 12 bases separating them.

Many counts were recorded for this clonotype. V and J are TRBV27 and TRBJ1-1; D perhaps matches TRBD1 (5 bases). The germline gives CDR1 MNHEY, CDR2 SMNVEV (reference sequence). The CDR3 contains 13 residues. V dropped 5 bases and J dropped 4 bases, with 11 bases sitting between them. The DNA for the CDR3 is TGTGCCAGCAGTAGCAGGGCTCGCACTGAAGCTTTCTTT. This translates into CASSSRARTEAFF.

This clonotype has a count of ten or more. The gene calls are TRBV7-9 and TRBJ2-1; D is unclear. This CDR3 has 15 residues. V lost 0 bases and J lost 5, with 11 bases in between. The V gene's germline CDR1 is SEHNR and CDR2 FQNEAQ (reference sequence). The DNA of the CDR3 is TGTGCCAGCAGCTTAGCGCTTAGGGCCAACAATGAGCAGTTCTTC. This gives the protein CASSLALRANNEQFF.

The rearrangement joins TRBV7-2 to TRBJ2-3; 14 nucleotides align to TRBD2. CDR3 length equals 19 residues. J was trimmed by 2 bases and V by 2 bases; bases with no gene match: 9. Germline CDR1 reads SGHTA; CDR2 reads FQGNSA. The CDR3 bases are TGTGCCAGCAGCTTACCGCCGGGACTAGCGGGAGAGTACACAGATACGCAGTATTTT. It yields the protein CASSLPPGLAGEYTDTQYF. The full variable domain, in which reference TRBV7-2 and TRBJ2-3 provide the parts outside the CDR3, is GAGVSQSPSNKVTEKGKDVELRCDPISGHTALYWYRQSLGQGLEFLIYFQGNSAPDKSGLPSDRFSAERTGGSVSTLTIQRTQQEDSAVYLCASSLPPGLAGEYTDTQYFGPGTRLTVL.

This chain connects TRBV3-1 to TRBJ1-1; D not certain. The V end lost 0 bases, the J end lost 4 bases, and 6 bases lay between the germline ends. The germline V gene encodes CDR1 LGHDT and CDR2 YNNKEL (reference sequence). The CDR3 runs to 13 residues. The CDR3 DNA reads as TGTGCCAGCAGCCAAGACTGGTTCACTGAAGCTTTCTTT. It codes for CASSQDWFTEAFF.

The V call is TRBV24-1, the J call TRBJ2-1; D unclear. Germline CDR1 and CDR2: KGHDR and SFDVKD. V lost 3 bases, J lost 4 bases, and 3 bases lay in between. CDR3 length: 12 amino acids. Written as DNA, the CDR3 is TGTGCCACCAGTGATGTGTACAATGAGCAGTTCTTC. Its translation: CATSDVYNEQFF.

This clonotype appeared a few times. CDR3: CASSLEWGWEKLFF. For the CDR3, the DNA is TGTGCCAGCAGCTTAGAGTGGGGTTGGGAAAAACTGTTTTTT. The gene calls are TRBV7-9 and TRBJ1-4; no definite D call. Trimming pared 1 base from V and 8 bases from J, leaving 11 bases between. CDR1 and CDR2 from the germline V gene are SEHNR and FQNEAQ (reference sequence). This CDR3 spans 14 amino acids.

This clonotype was counted many times. The V gene is TRBV20-1, the J gene TRBJ2-1; D is ambiguous. Trimming took 5 bases from V and 8 from J, leaving 13 bases between them. CDR1 DFQATT and CDR2 SNEGSKA come from the germline V gene (reference sequence). The CDR3 has 12 residues. The CDR3 here is CSAGLGSDEQFF. The DNA for the CDR3 is TGCAGTGCTGGATTGGGTTCGGATGAGCAGTTCTTC.

V gene TRBV4-1 combines with J gene TRBJ2-1, with no clear D. Germline loops: CDR1 MGHRA, CDR2 YSYEKL. CDR3 length equals 15 residues. Between the trimmed V and J ends, which lost 0 bases and 4 bases, there was a span of 10 bases. The CDR3 nucleotides read TGCGCCAGCAGCCAAGACGGCCCTATTTACAATGAGCAGTTCTTC. This translates into CASSQDGPIYNEQFF.

In this sample, this clonotype turned up many times. DNA of the CDR3: TGCGCCAGCAGCTTGATGCAGGAGAATTCACCCCTCCACTTT. This codes for CASSLMQENSPLHF. This chain links TRBV5-1 with TRBJ1-6, with D hard to call. This CDR3 comprises 14 residues. With 1 base removed from V and 7 bases from J, the gap between germline ends came to 9 bases. CDR1 SGHRS and CDR2 YFSETQ come from the germline V gene.

This clonotype was seen many times. This chain joins TRBV4-1 and TRBJ2-1; D unresolved. Trimming removed 3 bases at V and 10 bases at J, with 19 bases between. CDR1 is MGHRA, CDR2 YSYEKL, per germline. The CDR3 totals 15 residues. The CDR3 nucleotides read TGCGCCAGCAGCCATAACGGACCAGGTTTATGGGAGCAGTTCTTC. Encoded protein: CASSHNGPGLWEQFF.

This clonotype has just a few counts. The chain carries TRBV21-1 and TRBJ2-3; the D segment call TRBD2 is taken from the table without a DNA check. TRBV21-1 has pseudogene status. This CDR3 has 19 amino acids. The CDR3 here is CASSNYQRGDHPFTDTQYF. The CDR3 coding sequence is TGTGCCAGCAGCAATTACCAGCGGGGGGACCACCCCTTCACAGATACGCAGTATTTT.

This clonotype was counted only a few times. The chain has TRBV6-5 and TRBJ2-5, with TRBD1 matching over 7 bases. Germline V gene sequence: CDR1 MNHEY, CDR2 SVGAGI. Germline trimming cut 0 bases from V and 2 bases from J; bases unmatched to any gene: 3. There are 15 residues in the CDR3. CDR3 sequence: CASSYSTGQQETQYF. The CDR3 DNA is TGTGCCAGCAGTTACTCGACAGGGCAGCAAGAGACCCAGTACTTC.